This note documents a single T cell receptor (beta chain) sequence. Antigen unknown. The source of the sample is a study of blood T cells in healthy people across ages. Study in general: Capture via template switching afforded approximately one barcoded beta molecule per two T cells. Study-level points and caveats: Diversity was estimated from one million T cells, and these estimates were considered underestimates.

V was cut by 7 bases and J by 5 bases, with 14 bases left in between. Germline V gene data show CDR1 as MGHRA and CDR2 as YSYEKL. The CDR3 is 14 amino acids. PCR was performed a second time for about 7 to 12 cycles using a sample-barcoded 5' primer and a J-beta primer mix. Using its own MiXCR run on the 5' RACE reads, TCRdb lists one record per CDR3 protein. Here the sample spans roughly 500,000 distinct CDR3 sequences, 24% being singletons. Separately, the same data were catalogued under a study of T cells of mothers and their children.

This TCR was recovered from a boy aged 10-17 years in good health. V gene TRBV4-1 combines with J gene TRBJ1-4, with D unclear. Input material: blood. CDR3 loop: CASNPDASNEKLFF. As DNA, the CDR3 is TGCGCCAGCAACCCGGACGCCTCCAATGAAAAACTGTTTTTT.